This T cell receptor (beta chain) was found in a study of regulatory T cells in long-lasting Graves disease. Arm-PCR of CDR3 regions and iRepertoire HTBI primers were used to build TCR beta libraries. Each CDR3 protein is one row after TCRdb ran MiXCR on the multiplex PCR reads. The sample includes 300,000 to 450,000 distinct CDR3 sequences, 15% to 19% seen only once; the top ten take about a fifth. Time point in this sample: newly diagnosed GD, antithyroid drugs for less than 3 months. RNA extracted from PBMCs served as the sequencing template. This clonotype has just a few counts. This receptor was obtained from a female donor with Graves disease. Here the sequenced sample was peripheral blood mononuclear cells (PBMCs), taken at new diagnosis, from a patient treated with antithyroid drugs.

Here the CDR3 reads CASSSDWRDVYEQYF. The CDR3 DNA reads as TGTGCCAGCAGCTCGGACTGGCGCGACGTCTACGAGCAGTACTTC. The chain has TRBV7-2 and TRBJ2-7, with D possibly matching TRBD2 (5 bases). V was trimmed by 4 bases and J by 3 bases, leaving 16 bases between them. This CDR3 has 15 amino acids. Germline values: CDR1 SGHTA, CDR2 FQGNSA. The full variable domain, completed using reference TRBV7-2 and TRBJ2-7, is GAGVSQSPSNKVTEKGKDVELRCDPISGHTALYWYRQSLGQGLEFLIYFQGNSAPDKSGLPSDRFSAERTGGSVSTLTIQRTQQEDSAVYLCASSSDWRDVYEQYFGPGTRLTVT.